This TCR beta chain derives from a study of blood T cell repertoires in COVID-19. V gave up 5 bases and J gave up 5 bases; unmatched junction bases: 9. The germline gives CDR1 MRHNA, CDR2 SNTAGT. The CDR3 consists of 15 residues. As processed by the authors: From reference gene primer amplification, estimates of nucleated cell counts were derived. Data came from immunoSEQ multiplex PCR; TCRdb stores just in-frame clones and leaves some out. V and J calls and clone size are given by that table; D and trimming were obtained from the DNA. The sample has 150,000 to 170,000 clones, around 85% seen once. This rearrangement joins TRBV6-4 to TRBJ2-3; the match to TRBD2 covers 8 bases. Sequenced input: peripheral blood. The clonotype originates from a man in his 60s with COVID-19, enrolled during active disease. CDR3 in DNA: TGTGCCAGCAGTCTCTACGGGGGGGTGGGAGATACGCAGTATTTT. Translating it yields CASSLYGGVGDTQYF.